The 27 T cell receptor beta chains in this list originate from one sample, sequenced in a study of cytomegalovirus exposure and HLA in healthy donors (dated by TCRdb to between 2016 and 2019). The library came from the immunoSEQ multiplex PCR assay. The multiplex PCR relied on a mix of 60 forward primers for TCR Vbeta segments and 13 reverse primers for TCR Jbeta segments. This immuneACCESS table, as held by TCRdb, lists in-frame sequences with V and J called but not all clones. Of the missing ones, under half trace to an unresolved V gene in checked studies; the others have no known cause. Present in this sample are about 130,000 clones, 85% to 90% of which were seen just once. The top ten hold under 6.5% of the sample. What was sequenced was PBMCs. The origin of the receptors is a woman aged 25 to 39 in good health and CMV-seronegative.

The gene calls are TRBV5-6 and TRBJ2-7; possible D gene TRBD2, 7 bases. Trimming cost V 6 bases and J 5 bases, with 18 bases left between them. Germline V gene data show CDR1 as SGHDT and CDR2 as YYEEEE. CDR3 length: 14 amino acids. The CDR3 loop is CASTPWPGGDEQYF. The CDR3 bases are TGTGCCAGCACCCCCTGGCCGGGGGGCGACGAGCAGTACTTC.

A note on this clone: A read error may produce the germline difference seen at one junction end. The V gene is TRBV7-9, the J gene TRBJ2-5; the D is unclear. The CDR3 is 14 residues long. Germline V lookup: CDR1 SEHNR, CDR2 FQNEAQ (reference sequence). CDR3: CSSSLVNFQETQYF. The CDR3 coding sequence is TGTTCCAGCAGCTTAGTAAACTTCCAAGAGACCCAGTACTTC. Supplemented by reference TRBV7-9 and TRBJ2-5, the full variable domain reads DTGVSQNPRHKITKRGQNVTFRCDPISEHNRLYWYRQTLGQGPEFLTYFQNEAQLEKSRLLSDRFSAERPKGSFSTLEIQRTEQGDSAMYLCSSSLVNFQETQYFGPGTRLLVL.

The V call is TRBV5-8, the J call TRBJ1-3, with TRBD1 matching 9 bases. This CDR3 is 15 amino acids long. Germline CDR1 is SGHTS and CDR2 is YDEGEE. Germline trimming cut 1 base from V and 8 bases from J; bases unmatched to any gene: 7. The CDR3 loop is CASSLRRTGVDTIYF. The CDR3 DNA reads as TGTGCCAGCAGCTTGCGCAGGACAGGGGTCGACACCATATATTTT.

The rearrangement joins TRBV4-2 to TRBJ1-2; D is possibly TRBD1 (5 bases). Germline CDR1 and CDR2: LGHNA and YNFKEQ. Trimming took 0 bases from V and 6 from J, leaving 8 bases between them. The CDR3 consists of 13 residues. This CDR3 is CASSQDRQNGYTF. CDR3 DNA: TGTGCCAGCAGCCAAGATCGACAGAATGGCTACACCTTC.

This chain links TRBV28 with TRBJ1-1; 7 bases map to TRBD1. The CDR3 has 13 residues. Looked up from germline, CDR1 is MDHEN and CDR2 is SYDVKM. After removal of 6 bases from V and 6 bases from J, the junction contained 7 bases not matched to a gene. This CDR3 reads CASSDRVLSEAFF. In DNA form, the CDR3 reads TGTGCCAGCAGCGACAGGGTCCTGTCTGAAGCTTTCTTT.

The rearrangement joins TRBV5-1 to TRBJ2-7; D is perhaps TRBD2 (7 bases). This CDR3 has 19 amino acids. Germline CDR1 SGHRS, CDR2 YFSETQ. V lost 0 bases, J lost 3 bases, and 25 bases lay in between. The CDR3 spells CASSLAPGEGSIPGYEQYF. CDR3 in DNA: TGCGCCAGCAGCTTGGCGCCAGGGGAGGGGTCGATTCCCGGCTACGAGCAGTACTTC. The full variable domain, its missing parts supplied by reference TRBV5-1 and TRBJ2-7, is KAGVTQTPRYLIKTRGQQVTLSCSPISGHRSVSWYQQTPGQGLQFLFEYFSETQRNKGNFPGRFSGRQFSNSRSEMNVSTLELGDSALYLCASSLAPGEGSIPGYEQYFGPGTRLTVT.

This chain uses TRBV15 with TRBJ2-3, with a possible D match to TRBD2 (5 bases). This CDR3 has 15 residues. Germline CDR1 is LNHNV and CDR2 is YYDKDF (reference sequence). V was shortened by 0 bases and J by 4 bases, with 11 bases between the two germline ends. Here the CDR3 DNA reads TGTGCCACCAGCAGAGATCAAGAGGGTGCAGATACGCAGTATTTT. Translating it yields CATSRDQEGADTQYF.

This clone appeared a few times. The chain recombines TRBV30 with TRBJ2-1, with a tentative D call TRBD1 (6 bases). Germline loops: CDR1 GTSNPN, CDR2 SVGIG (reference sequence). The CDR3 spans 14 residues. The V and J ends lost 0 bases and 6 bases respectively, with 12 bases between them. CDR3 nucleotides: TGTGCCTGGAGTGTGCAGGGGAGTGTCAATGAGCAGTTCTTC. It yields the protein CAWSVQGSVNEQFF.

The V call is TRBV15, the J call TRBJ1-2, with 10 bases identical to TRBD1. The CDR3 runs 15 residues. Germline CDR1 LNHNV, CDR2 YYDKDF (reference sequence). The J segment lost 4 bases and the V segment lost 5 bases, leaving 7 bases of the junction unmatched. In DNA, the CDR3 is TGTGCCACCAGCCCCCGGACAGGGGGGTTCTATGGCTACACCTTC. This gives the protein CATSPRTGGFYGYTF. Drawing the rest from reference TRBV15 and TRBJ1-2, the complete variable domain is DAMVIQNPRYQVTQFGKPVTLSCSQTLNHNVMYWYQQKSSQAPKLLFHYYDKDFNNEADTPDNFQSRRPNTSFCFLDIRSPGLGDTAMYLCATSPRTGGFYGYTFGSGTRLTVV.

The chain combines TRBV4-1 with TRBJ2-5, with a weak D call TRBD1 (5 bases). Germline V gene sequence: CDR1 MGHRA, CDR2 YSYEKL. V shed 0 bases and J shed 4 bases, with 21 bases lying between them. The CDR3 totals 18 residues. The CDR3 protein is CASSQDRSAGWGVETQYF. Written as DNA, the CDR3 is TGCGCCAGCAGCCAAGATCGATCGGCAGGGTGGGGTGTAGAGACCCAGTACTTC.

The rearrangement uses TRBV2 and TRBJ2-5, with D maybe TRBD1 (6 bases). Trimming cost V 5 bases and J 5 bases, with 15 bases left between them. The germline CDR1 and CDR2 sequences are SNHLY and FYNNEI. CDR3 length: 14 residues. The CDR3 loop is CASSSQGRGETQYF. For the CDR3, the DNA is TGTGCCAGCAGTTCACAGGGAAGGGGCGAGACCCAGTACTTC.

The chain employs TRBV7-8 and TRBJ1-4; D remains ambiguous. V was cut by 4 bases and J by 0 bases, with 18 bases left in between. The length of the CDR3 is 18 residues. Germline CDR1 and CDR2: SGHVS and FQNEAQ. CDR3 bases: TGTGCCAGCAGCTCGACCCACCGGCGGGGTGCAACTAATGAAAAACTGTTTTTT. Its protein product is CASSSTHRRGATNEKLFF. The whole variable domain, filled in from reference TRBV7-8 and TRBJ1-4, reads GAGVSQSPRYKVAKRGQDVALRCDPISGHVSLFWYQQALGQGPEFLTYFQNEAQLDKSGLPSDRFFAERPEGSVSTLKIQRTQQEDSAVYLCASSSTHRRGATNEKLFFGSGTQLSVL.

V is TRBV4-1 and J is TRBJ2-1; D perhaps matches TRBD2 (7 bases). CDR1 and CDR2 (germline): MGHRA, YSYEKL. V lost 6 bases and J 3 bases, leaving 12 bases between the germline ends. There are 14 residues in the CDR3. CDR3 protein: CASSGRGNYNEQFF. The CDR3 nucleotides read TGCGCCAGCAGTGGGAGGGGGAACTACAATGAGCAGTTCTTC.

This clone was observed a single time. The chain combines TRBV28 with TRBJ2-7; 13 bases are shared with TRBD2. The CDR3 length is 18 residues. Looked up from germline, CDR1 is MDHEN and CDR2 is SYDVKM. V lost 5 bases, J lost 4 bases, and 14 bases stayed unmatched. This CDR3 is CASSPHPSGLAGWYEQYF. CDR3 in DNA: TGTGCCAGCAGTCCACACCCCTCGGGACTAGCGGGGTGGTACGAGCAGTACTTC.

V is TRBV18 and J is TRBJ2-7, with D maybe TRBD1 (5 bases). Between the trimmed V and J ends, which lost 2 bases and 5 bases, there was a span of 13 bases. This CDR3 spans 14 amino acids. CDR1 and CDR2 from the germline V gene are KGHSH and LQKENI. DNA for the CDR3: TGTGCCAGCTCACCAGTAAATTCCAGGGACGAGCAGTACTTC. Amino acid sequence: CASSPVNSRDEQYF.

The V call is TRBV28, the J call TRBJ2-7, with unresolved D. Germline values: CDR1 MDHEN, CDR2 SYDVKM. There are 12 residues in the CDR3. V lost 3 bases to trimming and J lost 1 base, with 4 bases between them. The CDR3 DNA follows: TGTGCCAGCAGTTTTAATTCCTACGAGCAGTACTTC. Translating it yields CASSFNSYEQYF.

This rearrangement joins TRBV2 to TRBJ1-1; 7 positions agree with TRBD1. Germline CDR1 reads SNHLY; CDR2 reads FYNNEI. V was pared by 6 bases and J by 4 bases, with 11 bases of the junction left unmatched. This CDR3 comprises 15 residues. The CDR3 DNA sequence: TGTGCCAGCAGCCCCCTACTAACAGGGGCCACTGAAGCTTTCTTT. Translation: CASSPLLTGATEAFF. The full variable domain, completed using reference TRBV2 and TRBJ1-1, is EPEVTQTPSHQVTQMGQEVILRCVPISNHLYFYWYRQILGQKVEFLVSFYNNEISEKSEIFDDQFSVERPDGSNFTLKIRSTKLEDSAMYFCASSPLLTGATEAFFGQGTRLTVV.

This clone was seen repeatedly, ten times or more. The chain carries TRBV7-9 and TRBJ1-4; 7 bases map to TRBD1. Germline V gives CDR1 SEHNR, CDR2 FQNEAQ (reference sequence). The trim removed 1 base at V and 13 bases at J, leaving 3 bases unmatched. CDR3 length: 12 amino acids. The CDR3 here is CASSLGQGGLFF. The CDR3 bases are TGTGCCAGCAGCTTAGGGCAGGGGGGACTGTTTTTT. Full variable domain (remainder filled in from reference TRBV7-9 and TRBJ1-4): DTGVSQNPRHKITKRGQNVTFRCDPISEHNRLYWYRQTLGQGPEFLTYFQNEAQLEKSRLLSDRFSAERPKGSFSTLEIQRTEQGDSAMYLCASSLGQGGLFFGSGTQLSVL.

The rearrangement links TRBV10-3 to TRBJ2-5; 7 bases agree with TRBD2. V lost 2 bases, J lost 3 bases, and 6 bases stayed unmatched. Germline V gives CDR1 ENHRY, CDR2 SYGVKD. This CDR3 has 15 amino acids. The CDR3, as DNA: TGTGCCATCAGTGAGCGGGAGGCCCGAAAAGAGACCCAGTACTTC. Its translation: CAISEREARKETQYF.

CDR3 protein: CASGGQASNEQFF. The CDR3 DNA sequence: TGTGCCAGCGGCGGACAGGCCTCCAATGAGCAGTTCTTC. The chain uses TRBV7-3 and TRBJ2-1; 7 bases align to TRBD1. J gave up 6 bases and V 8 bases, and 7 bases lay outside the gene matches. The germline gives CDR1 SGHTA, CDR2 FQGTGA. The CDR3 spans 13 residues. The entire variable domain, with the rest obtained from reference TRBV7-3 and TRBJ2-1, is as follows: GAGVSQTPSNKVTEKGKYVELRCDPISGHTALYWYRQSLGQGPEFLIYFQGTGAADDSGLPNDRFFAVRPEGSVSTLKIQRTERGDSAVYLCASGGQASNEQFFGPGTRLTVL.

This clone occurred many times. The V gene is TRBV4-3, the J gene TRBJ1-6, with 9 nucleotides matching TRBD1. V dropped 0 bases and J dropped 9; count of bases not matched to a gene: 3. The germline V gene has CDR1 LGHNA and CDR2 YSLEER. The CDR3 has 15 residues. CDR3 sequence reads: CASSQDRDRASPLHF. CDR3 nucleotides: TGCGCCAGCAGCCAAGACCGGGACAGGGCTTCACCCCTCCACTTT.

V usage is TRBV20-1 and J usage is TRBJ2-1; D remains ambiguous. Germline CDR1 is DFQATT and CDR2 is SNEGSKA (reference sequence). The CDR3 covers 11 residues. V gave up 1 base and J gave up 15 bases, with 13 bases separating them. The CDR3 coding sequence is TGCAGTGCTAGAGGGCAGGTTGGCCTGTTCTTC. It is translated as CSARGQVGLFF.

Written as DNA, the CDR3 is TGTGCCAGCAGCTCCAGCGGGAGAGGCGACGAGCAGTACTTC. Translated: CASSSSGRGDEQYF. This chain connects TRBV9 to TRBJ2-7, with TRBD2 identical over 8 bases. The junction had 8 bases not matched to a gene; V was cut back by 4 bases and J by 5 bases. There are 14 residues in the CDR3. Germline V gene sequence: CDR1 SGDLS, CDR2 YYNGEE.

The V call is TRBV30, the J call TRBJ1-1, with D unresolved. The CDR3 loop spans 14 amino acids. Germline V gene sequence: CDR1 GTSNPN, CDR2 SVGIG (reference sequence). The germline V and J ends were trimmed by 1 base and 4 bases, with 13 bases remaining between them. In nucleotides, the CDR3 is TGTGCCTGGAGTGCCGACCTGCGGAGCACTGAAGCTTTCTTT. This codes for CAWSADLRSTEAFF.

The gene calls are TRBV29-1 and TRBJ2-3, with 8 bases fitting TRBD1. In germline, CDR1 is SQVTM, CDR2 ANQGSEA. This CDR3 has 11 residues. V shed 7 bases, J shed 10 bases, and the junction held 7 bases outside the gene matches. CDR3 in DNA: TGCAGCGGCGGACAGGGAAGTCCGCAGTATTTT. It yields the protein CSGGQGSPQYF.

CDR3 region: CASSLARGGSGEQYF. CDR3 nucleotide sequence: TGTGCCAGCAGCTTAGCGCGGGGGGGGTCGGGGGAGCAGTACTTC. The chain carries TRBV7-2 and TRBJ2-7, with TRBD2 matching over 9 bases. This CDR3 is 15 amino acids long. In germline, CDR1 is SGHTA, CDR2 FQGNSA. Losses at the gene ends were 0 bases for V and 7 bases for J; bases not matched to a gene: 7.

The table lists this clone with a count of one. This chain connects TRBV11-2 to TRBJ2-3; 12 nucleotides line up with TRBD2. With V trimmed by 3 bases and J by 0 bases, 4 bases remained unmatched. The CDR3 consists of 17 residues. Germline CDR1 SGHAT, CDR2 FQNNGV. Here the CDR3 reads CASSFGTSGYSTDTQYF. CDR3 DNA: TGTGCCAGCAGCTTCGGGACTAGCGGGTATAGCACAGATACGCAGTATTTT.